This note documents a single T cell receptor beta chain sequence. What this receptor recognizes is not known. Per-base quality was not reported, and no clone a single base away is much larger than it. Peripheral blood was donated by five healthy children aged about 16-60 months who were having elective routine surgery, plus five healthy nonsmoking adults. Healthy nonsmokers aged about 19-50 years, with a median age of around 39 years, served as the adult controls. A FACSAria III cell sorter was used to sort live, Annexin V-negative naive CD8+ T cells (CD3+CD8+CD45RA+CCR7+). Each sample yielded between roughly 19,000 and 110,000 sorted naive CD8+ T cells. Ficoll-Paque density gradient centrifugation of diluted blood was used to isolate mononuclear cells. Before sorting, mononuclear cells were cryopreserved in around 10% DMSO with 90% FBS and kept in long-term storage at -150 degrees C. After thawing, the cells were stained with Annexin V and with antibodies against CD3, CD8, CCR7 and CD45RA. Genomic DNA was extracted from snap-frozen sorted cell pellets with the DNeasy Blood and Tissue Kit.

The germline V gene sets CDR1 to SGDLS and CDR2 to YYNGEE. V ends up 3 bases short and J 1 base short, with an unmatched junction base count of 5. Reading from cysteine to phenylalanine, the CDR3 counts 16 amino acids. The CDR3 DNA has 48 bases and is translated from base 1. The data were obtained in a study of naive CD8 T cells in extremely preterm neonates (dated by TCRdb to about 2017). Context from the whole study: The adult participants' age range is given as 25-50 years in the abstract but as 20-50 years in the methods. The study compared the TCRbeta CDR3 repertoires of sorted naive CD8+ T cells among four age groups: extremely preterm neonates, term neonates, young children and adults. The paper's findings and limits, for the study overall: Preterm neonates shared more CDR3 nucleotide sequences (approximately 2.5%) than term neonates (roughly 0.4%), young children (0.03%) and adults (about 0.01%). Compared with the older groups, preterm CDR3s were shorter and closer to germline, carrying fewer N additions and showing less junctional trimming. The authors noted a small sample size and variable productive template counts among preterm samples as limitations. To track T cell development within individuals, the authors urged prospective longitudinal studies of preterm and term neonates. Significantly lower iChao1 richness than in all other age groups (p < 0.05) and an even clone distribution were observed in preterm neonates, indicating a less rich repertoire.

TCRbeta CDR3 regions were amplified from genomic DNA by a two-step, bias-controlled multiplex PCR. The multiplex PCR included primers specific for each TRBV and TRBJ gene segment. The immunoSEQ Assay was used to generate the TCRbeta repertoire data. On the study's bioinformatics: To merge closely related sequences, reads went through filtering and clustering using a relative-frequency ratio and a modified nearest-neighbor algorithm. The V, D and J gene assignments for CDR3 sequences were based on IMGT annotation. Template counts were corrected for PCR amplification bias and quantified by comparison with synthetic TCR CDR3 analog sequences. Analyses were restricted to unique productive sequences, meaning in-frame CDR3 sequences without stop codons. The immunoSEQ Analyzer software was used to compute clonality, defined as 1 minus Pielou's evenness, and iChao1 richness. Statistical tests were run in JMP, with either Student's t-test or a non-parametric test chosen according to Shapiro-Wilk normality results. TCRdb provides this immuneACCESS table in a form limited to in-frame rearrangements. Some clones are lacking; in checked studies, under half of them reflect an unresolved V gene, and why the rest are absent is not known. D and trimming were read from the DNA, whereas the V and J calls and clone size are those reported in that table. The sample table shows approximately 5,300 clones, and around 97% are seen once. Jointly, the top ten make up approximately 8.6% of the sample.

Sequenced: naive CD8+ T cells from blood. The receptor's source is a human donor in good health. The V gene is TRBV9 and the J gene is TRBJ2-5; 11 junctional bases match TRBD2. The sequenced DNA: TGTGCCAGCAGCGACCTAGCGGGAGGCCTCCAAGAGACCCAGTACTTC. This sequence encodes CASSDLAGGLQETQYF.